Listed below are T cell receptor beta chains from one sample, sequenced in a study of T cell responses to AZD1222 COVID-19 vaccine. TCRdb's copy holds only in-frame clones and misses some; the assay was immunoSEQ multiplex PCR. The repertoire holds about 100,000 clones, with over 75% as singletons. Sequences were derived from peripheral blood, sampled on day 0 of MenACWY control vaccination. Receptor source: an adult in good health. Both conserved end residues are part of each CDR3. D genes are given only for firm matches. Only part of the rows carry a size: once, few, many, or a class if the clone is expanded.

TRBJ2-7,TRBV5-1,-,-,TGCGCCAGCAGCTTGGAACCGGGGACCCTCGGCGAGCAGTACTTC,CASSLEPGTLGEQYF
TRBJ2-7,TRBV6-5,-,-,TGTGCCAGCAGTTACGGCGGGGCCCTCCTCTCCTACGAGCAGTACTTC,CASSYGGALLSYEQYF
TRBJ2-5,TRBV20-1,few,-,TGCAGTGCCACAGGGGAGACCCAGTACTTC,CSATGETQYF
TRBJ1-2,TRBV6-2/TRBV6-3,once,TRBD1,TGTGCCAGCAGCCGTACAGGGGACCTGTCGCGTTATGGCTACACCTTC,CASSRTGDLSRYGYTF
TRBJ2-5,TRBV9,-,-,TGTGCCAGCAGCGTAGGAGGGACAGCGGGTGAGACCCAGTACTTC,CASSVGGTAGETQYF
TRBJ1-1,TRBV19,-,TRBD1,TGTGCCAGTAGTAGGAAGACAGGGGAAGCTTTCTTT,CASSRKTGEAFF
TRBJ1-4,TRBV7-2,few,TRBD1,TGTGCCAGCAGCGCAGTACGCGGGGCAGGGGGGAAACTGTTTTTT,CASSAVRGAGGKLFF
TRBJ2-2,TRBV7-3,-,-,TGTGCCAGCAGCCCGGGCGGGACTACCGGGGAGCTGTTTTTT,CASSPGGTTGELFF
TRBJ1-5,TRBV28,few,-,TGTGCCAGCAGTCCTAATCAGCCCCAGCATTTT,CASSPNQPQHF
TRBJ2-7,TRBV6-5,-,-,TGTGCCAGCAGTTCCGCCTACGAGCAGTACTTC,CASSSAYEQYF
TRBJ1-2,TRBV7-9,-,-,TGTGCCAGCAGCTTACTCTCCGGGGGCGGGGATGGCTACACCTTC,CASSLLSGGGDGYTF
TRBJ1-5,TRBV19,-,TRBD1,TGTGCCAGTAGTATAGTCCCGGGACAGGCTAGCAATCAGCCCCAGCATTTT,CASSIVPGQASNQPQHF
TRBJ2-3,TRBV6-1,-,-,TGTGCCAGCAGTGAAGCACTGCCCCGCACAGATACGCAGTATTTT,CASSEALPRTDTQYF
TRBJ1-2,TRBV6-5,-,TRBD1,TGTGCCAGCAGTTCCACCCGAACCTATGGCGGACAGGGTTGCACCTTC,CASSSTRTYGGQGCTF
TRBJ1-4,TRBV28,-,TRBD1,TGTGCCAGCAGCTCCGGGACAGTAACTGAAAAACTGTTTTTT,CASSSGTVTEKLFF
TRBJ2-4,TRBV18,-,TRBD1,TGTGCCAGCTCACAGACAGGGGCCGGGAACATTCAGTACTTC,CASSQTGAGNIQYF
TRBJ1-6,TRBV13,-,-,TGTGCCAGCAGCTTCGGGCCGCCTGGCTCCTATAATTCACCCCTCCACTTT,CASSFGPPGSYNSPLHF
TRBJ2-1,TRBV3-1/TRBV3-2,once,-,TGTGCCAGCAGCCCTACCGGACTCTACAATGAGCAGTTCTTC,CASSPTGLYNEQFF
TRBJ2-2,TRBV18,-,-,TGTGCCAGCTCACCCAGGGCAGAGAACCTCAACACCGGGGAGCTGTTTTTT,CASSPRAENLNTGELFF
TRBJ2-2,TRBV4-2,-,-,TGTGCCAGCAGCCAAGGTTGGGGGCAGGGCACCGGGGAGCTGTTTTTT,CASSQGWGQGTGELFF
TRBJ2-1,TRBV28,-,-,TGTGCCAGCGGATGGGATGAGCAGTTCTTC,CASGWDEQFF
TRBJ2-1,TRBV7-8,-,-,TGTGCCAGCAGCTTAGCGGTCTACAATGAGCAGTTCTTC,CASSLAVYNEQFF
TRBJ1-5,TRBV19,-,-,TGTGCCAGTAGTTTACAGGGTTCAGCTTTAAATCAGCCCCAGCATTTT,CASSLQGSALNQPQHF
TRBJ1-4,TRBV19,-,-,TGTGCCAGTACCACCAGGACAGAAGGGATTGAAAAACTGTTTTTT,CASTTRTEGIEKLFF
TRBJ2-5,TRBV19,-,-,TGTGCCAGTAGTTCCATCGGGACTGGGGTCCAAGAGACCCAGTACTTC,CASSSIGTGVQETQYF
TRBJ2-3,TRBV11-3,-,TRBD2,TGTGCCAGCAGCTTGGGACTAGCGGGGGATACGCAGTATTTT,CASSLGLAGDTQYF
TRBJ2-2,TRBV9,-,TRBD2,TGTGCCAGCAGCGCGGGACTACGAAACACCGGGGAGCTGTTTTTT,CASSAGLRNTGELFF
TRBJ1-1,TRBV5-4,-,-,TGTGCCAGCAGCTCCCCCAAGGGCCCGGACACTGAAGCTTTCTTT,CASSSPKGPDTEAFF
TRBJ2-1,TRBV2,-,TRBD2,TGTGCCAGCGTACTAGGGACTAGCGGGGGTTCTGAGCAGTTCTTC,CASVLGTSGGSEQFF
TRBJ1-3,TRBV5-1,-,TRBD1,TGCGCCAGCAGCTTGCATGGACAGGGAGAGGGAAACACCATATATTTT,CASSLHGQGEGNTIYF